Presented here are 25 T cell receptor beta chains from one specimen sequenced in a study of cytomegalovirus exposure and HLA in healthy donors. The study ran its PCR with 60 Vbeta and 13 Jbeta primers. TCRdb's table, derived via immunoSEQ multiplex PCR, lists solely in-frame clones and lacks some. Of about 82,000 clones listed, 80% to 90% were seen once; the top ten hold about 2.5%. The sample was PBMCs. These receptors were obtained from a man younger than 35 in good health and CMV-seronegative.

The chain carries TRBV5-4 and TRBJ2-1; possible D gene TRBD2, 6 bases. Germline CDR1 and CDR2: SGHNT and YYREEE (reference sequence). Trimming cost V 0 bases and J 9 bases, with 13 bases left between them. This CDR3 region has 14 residues. The CDR3 loop is CASSLVGGFGEQFF. In DNA form, the CDR3 reads TGTGCCAGCAGCTTGGTAGGAGGGTTCGGTGAGCAGTTCTTC.

This chain links TRBV4-1 with TRBJ1-3; no definite D call. Germline V lookup: CDR1 MGHRA, CDR2 YSYEKL. The V and J ends lost 6 bases and 1 base respectively, with 13 bases between them. The CDR3 runs to 15 residues. The CDR3 coding sequence is TGCGCCAGCAGTCAGAGGGTCACGTCTGGAAACACCATATATTTT. Translation gives CASSQRVTSGNTIYF.

The chain is built from TRBV6-1 and TRBJ2-1; 12 nucleotides match TRBD2. Trimming removed 9 bases from V and 7 bases from J; junction bases left unmatched: 7. This CDR3 is 14 amino acids long. Per germline, CDR1 MNHNS and CDR2 SASEGT. Written as DNA, the CDR3 is TGTGCCAGTGATCTAGCGGGAGGGCTTAATGAGCAGTTCTTC. Its protein product is CASDLAGGLNEQFF.

This chain connects TRBV7-8 to TRBJ2-4; no reliable D call. V gave up 1 base and J gave up 5 bases, with 9 bases separating them. Germline lookup yields CDR1 SGHVS and CDR2 FQNEAQ. The CDR3 totals 14 residues. For the CDR3, the DNA is TGTGCCAGCAGCTTAGGAGGAACACAAAACATTCAGTACTTC. This translates into CASSLGGTQNIQYF.

This clone appeared a few times. This chain uses TRBV9 with TRBJ1-3; no definite D call. Trimming pared 0 bases from V and 0 bases from J, leaving 10 bases between. CDR1 and CDR2 (germline): SGDLS, YYNGEE. The CDR3 runs to 16 residues. Here the CDR3 reads CASSVDAVSSGNTIYF. For the CDR3, the DNA is TGTGCCAGCAGCGTAGATGCGGTCTCCTCTGGAAACACCATATATTTT.

The V call is TRBV18, the J call TRBJ2-7, with TRBD1 matching over 9 bases. CDR1 and CDR2 (germline): KGHSH, LQKENI. The CDR3 loop spans 15 amino acids. V gave up 3 bases and J gave up 4 bases; unmatched junction bases: 7. CDR3 DNA sequence: TGTGCCAGCTCACCGGGACAGGGACTGAATTACGAGCAGTACTTC. Protein product: CASSPGQGLNYEQYF.

This clone was counted a single time. This rearrangement joins TRBV7-8 to TRBJ1-2; unclear D gene. Germline CDR1 and CDR2: SGHVS and FQNEAQ. V was trimmed by 5 bases and J by 8 bases, leaving 15 bases between them. The CDR3 runs to 13 residues. The CDR3 DNA reads TGTGCCAGCAGCATCAGGACTTTTGGGGGCTACACCTTC. It is translated as CASSIRTFGGYTF.

The rearrangement links TRBV7-8 to TRBJ2-3; 10 bases are a match to TRBD2. The V and J ends lost 1 base and 6 bases, in that order; junction bases with no gene match: 19. Germline assignment: CDR1 SGHVS and CDR2 FQNEAQ. The CDR3 loop spans 20 amino acids. This chain's CDR3 is CASSLGERSGRALFGDTQYF. The CDR3 DNA reads as TGTGCCAGCAGCTTAGGGGAGCGGAGCGGGAGGGCCCTCTTCGGTGATACGCAGTATTTT.

The rearrangement links TRBV7-9 to TRBJ2-2; TRBD2 is a possible D gene (5 bases). In germline, CDR1 is SEHNR, CDR2 FQNEAQ (reference sequence). V was shortened by 9 bases and J by 1 base, with 12 bases between the two germline ends. The CDR3 has 14 amino acids. Written as DNA, the CDR3 is TGTGCCAGGCGGGCGGACGGGAACACCGGGGAGCTGTTTTTT. Translation: CARRADGNTGELFF.

The CDR3 sequence is CASSHLNRGTDPYEQYF. CDR3 DNA: TGCGCCAGCAGTCATCTTAACCGCGGGACAGATCCCTACGAGCAGTACTTC. V is TRBV23-1 and J is TRBJ2-7; TRBD1 is a possible D gene (7 bases). TRBV23-1 belongs to the ORF category, with a function that is uncertain. The CDR3 has 17 amino acids. V was shortened by 3 bases and J by 2 bases, with 20 bases between the two germline ends.

V and J are TRBV23-1 and TRBJ2-1, with 7 bases matching TRBD1. TRBV23-1 is an ORF for which the function is uncertain. Trimming took 7 bases from V and 8 from J; bases not matched to a gene: 17. The CDR3 spans 16 residues. This chain's CDR3 is CASNQQGMTQGDEQFF. DNA for the CDR3: TGCGCCAGCAACCAACAGGGGATGACCCAAGGGGATGAGCAGTTCTTC.

The rearrangement joins TRBV18 to TRBJ2-3, with TRBD2 identical over 8 bases. Trimming at V came to 5 bases and at J to 3 bases, leaving 10 bases not matched to a gene. The length of the CDR3 is 16 residues. Germline V gene data show CDR1 as KGHSH and CDR2 as LQKENI. The CDR3 loop is CASSTINSGETDTQYF. CDR3 nucleotide sequence: TGTGCCAGCTCAACGATTAATAGCGGGGAGACAGATACGCAGTATTTT. Together with reference TRBV18 and TRBJ2-3, the CDR3 gives the full variable domain: NAGVMQNPRHLVRRRGQEARLRCSPMKGHSHVYWYRQLPEEGLKFMVYLQKENIIDESGMPKERFSAEFPKEGPSILRIQQVVRGDSAAYFCASSTINSGETDTQYFGPGTRLTVL.

The chain combines TRBV5-4 with TRBJ2-1, with TRBD2 matching 10 bases. V shed 5 bases and J 6 bases; nucleotides not matched to a gene: 5. Germline-derived CDR1 and CDR2 are SGHNT and YYREEE (reference sequence). The CDR3 consists of 14 residues. Written as DNA, the CDR3 is TGTGCCAGCAGTTGGACTAGCGGAACCAATGAGCAGTTCTTC. This codes for CASSWTSGTNEQFF.

This CDR3 is CASSLSRTSGSRYNEQFF. CDR3 bases: TGTGCCAGCAGCTTGTCCAGGACTAGCGGGAGTCGGTACAATGAGCAGTTCTTC. This chain connects TRBV5-8 to TRBJ2-1; 13 positions match TRBD2. Trimming took 1 base from V and 4 from J; bases not matched to a gene: 8. The CDR3 spans 18 residues. Germline V gene data show CDR1 as SGHTS and CDR2 as YDEGEE.

The J gene is TRBJ2-7, the V gene TRBV28, with 12 bases fitting TRBD1. The CDR3 has 15 amino acids. Per germline, CDR1 MDHEN and CDR2 SYDVKM. V trimming: 4 bases; J trimming: 6 bases; junction bases outside the gene matches: 7. CDR3 DNA: TGTGCCAGCAGTTCTACCGGGACAGGGGGCGGCGAGCAGTACTTC. It translates to CASSSTGTGGGEQYF.

The gene calls are TRBV7-9 and TRBJ1-2; tentatively, D is TRBD1 (6 bases). The CDR3 runs 13 residues. Trimming pared 6 bases from V and 4 bases from J, leaving 12 bases between. The germline V gene encodes CDR1 SEHNR and CDR2 FQNEAQ (reference sequence). This CDR3 reads CASSSTGAYGYTF. The DNA of the CDR3 is TGTGCCAGCAGTTCGACAGGCGCCTATGGCTACACCTTC.

The J gene is TRBJ1-2, the V gene TRBV27; 7 bases fit TRBD1. V lost 5 bases, J lost 8 bases, and 5 bases stayed unmatched. The germline gives CDR1 MNHEY, CDR2 SMNVEV (reference sequence). This CDR3 contains 12 residues. CDR3 loop: CASSPTGWGYTF. As DNA, the CDR3 is TGTGCCAGCAGTCCGACAGGGTGGGGCTACACCTTC.

This clone was observed once. This chain links TRBV7-2 with TRBJ2-7, with 9 bases identical to TRBD2. The length of the CDR3 is 14 residues. Germline V gene lookup returns CDR1 SGHTA and CDR2 FQGNSA. V trimming: 7 bases; J trimming: 3 bases; junction bases outside the gene matches: 7. CDR3 protein: CASILTSGYYEQYF. The CDR3, as DNA: TGTGCCAGCATCCTAACTAGCGGGTACTACGAGCAGTACTTC.

The chain carries TRBV19 and TRBJ2-2, with a tentative D call TRBD1 (6 bases). The V end lost 3 bases, the J end lost 5 bases, and 10 bases lay between the germline ends. The CDR3 covers 14 residues. Germline-derived CDR1 and CDR2 are LNHDA and SQIVND (reference sequence). The CDR3 region has the DNA TGTGCCAGTAGTATCACGAGGGGGACCGGGGAGCTGTTTTTT. Translating it yields CASSITRGTGELFF.

The chain has TRBV6-5 and TRBJ1-4, with a possible D match to TRBD1 (5 bases). Per germline, CDR1 MNHEY and CDR2 SVGAGI. The V gene lost 10 bases and the J gene lost 8 bases, with 11 bases spanning the gap. The CDR3 has 11 amino acids. The CDR3 nucleotides read TGTGCCACCAGCCAGGGCGAAAAACTGTTTTTT. Translated: CATSQGEKLFF.

This chain uses TRBV2 with TRBJ2-1; 8 bases align to TRBD2. CDR3 length: 14 amino acids. The junction had 11 bases not matched to a gene; V was cut back by 8 bases and J by 8 bases. CDR1 and CDR2 (germline): SNHLY, FYNNEI. CDR3 loop: CASVREGLQDEQFF. The DNA for the CDR3 is TGTGCCAGCGTCCGGGAGGGCCTTCAAGATGAGCAGTTCTTC. Full variable domain (remainder filled in from reference TRBV2 and TRBJ2-1): EPEVTQTPSHQVTQMGQEVILRCVPISNHLYFYWYRQILGQKVEFLVSFYNNEISEKSEIFDDQFSVERPDGSNFTLKIRSTKLEDSAMYFCASVREGLQDEQFFGPGTRLTVL.

V is TRBV27 and J is TRBJ2-1, with TRBD2 matching over 10 bases. Germline V lookup: CDR1 MNHEY, CDR2 SMNVEV (reference sequence). The CDR3 is 17 residues long. Trimming at V came to 5 bases and at J to 2 bases, leaving 9 bases not matched to a gene. The CDR3 loop is CASSPRPLAGPYNEQFF. The DNA of the CDR3 is TGTGCCAGCAGTCCCAGACCACTAGCGGGACCCTACAATGAGCAGTTCTTC.

The chain is built from TRBV5-1 and TRBJ1-6; 9 positions match TRBD1. The CDR3 sequence is 16 residues long. Germline CDR1 reads SGHRS; CDR2 reads YFSETQ. The V segment lost 1 base and the J segment 5 bases; nucleotides outside the gene matches: 4. The DNA for the CDR3 is TGCGCCAGCAGCTTGCCGGGACAGGGCGATAATTCACCCCTCCACTTT. It specifies CASSLPGQGDNSPLHF. The full variable domain, completed using reference TRBV5-1 and TRBJ1-6, is KAGVTQTPRYLIKTRGQQVTLSCSPISGHRSVSWYQQTPGQGLQFLFEYFSETQRNKGNFPGRFSGRQFSNSRSEMNVSTLELGDSALYLCASSLPGQGDNSPLHFGNGTRLTVT.

V gene TRBV5-4 combines with J gene TRBJ1-6; D uncertain. CDR1 and CDR2 from the germline V gene are SGHNT and YYREEE (reference sequence). V lost 2 bases to trimming and J lost 11 bases, with 14 bases between them. The CDR3 runs 14 residues. The CDR3 is CASSFESGRTPLHF. CDR3 DNA: TGTGCCAGCAGCTTCGAAAGTGGGCGAACACCCCTCCACTTT.

The chain has TRBV5-1 and TRBJ1-6, with D unclear. The CDR3 covers 14 residues. Trimming left V 1 base short and J 8 bases short, with 10 bases between. Germline V CDR1 and CDR2: SGHRS, YFSETQ. Written as DNA, the CDR3 is TGCGCCAGCAGCTTGATACCAGGTTATTCACCCCTCCACTTT. This codes for CASSLIPGYSPLHF.